This is a list of T cell receptor beta chains from one sample in a study of blood T cell repertoires in COVID-19. TCRdb's copy holds only in-frame clones and misses some; the assay was immunoSEQ multiplex PCR. The top ten clones hold less than 5.5% of a sample with 150,000 or so clones, 75% to 90% of them seen once. The material sequenced was peripheral blood. These TCRs come from a man aged 55 to 70 with COVID-19, enrolled during active disease. Each CDR3 is given with its conserved first and last residue. Fields, in order: J gene, V gene, D gene, clone size, CDR3 protein, CDR3 DNA. D genes are given only for firm matches. Rows give clone size only sometimes, using once, few, many, or a class for an expanded clone.

J gene: TRBJ2-1
V gene: TRBV5-1
D gene: TRBD1
clone size: .
CDR3 protein: CASSSGTGAYNEQFF
CDR3 DNA: TGCGCCAGCAGCTCCGGCACAGGGGCTTACAATGAGCAGTTCTTC

J gene: TRBJ1-1
V gene: TRBV10-3
D gene: .
clone size: .
CDR3 protein: CAINRRRENTEAFF
CDR3 DNA: TGTGCCATCAATCGAAGGAGGGAGAACACTGAAGCTTTCTTT

J gene: TRBJ1-2
V gene: TRBV7-2
D gene: TRBD1
clone size: .
CDR3 protein: CASTNTGGKYGYTF
CDR3 DNA: TGTGCCAGCACGAATACAGGGGGCAAGTATGGCTACACCTTC

J gene: TRBJ1-3
V gene: TRBV7-3
D gene: .
clone size: .
CDR3 protein: CASSFWRFLSGNTIYF
CDR3 DNA: TGTGCCAGCAGCTTTTGGAGGTTCCTCTCTGGAAACACCATATATTTT

J gene: TRBJ2-1
V gene: TRBV15
D gene: TRBD2
clone size: .
CDR3 protein: CATSRDIGIAGGPQFF
CDR3 DNA: TGTGCCACCAGCAGAGATATTGGGATAGCGGGGGGGCCCCAGTTCTTC

J gene: TRBJ1-6
V gene: TRBV4-2
D gene: TRBD1
clone size: once
CDR3 protein: CASSQVTQGANSPLHF
CDR3 DNA: TGTGCCAGCAGCCAAGTGACGCAGGGGGCCAATTCACCCCTCCACTTT

J gene: TRBJ2-2
V gene: TRBV7-9
D gene: .
clone size: once
CDR3 protein: CASSSRGGPPINTGELFF
CDR3 DNA: TGTGCCAGCAGCTCGAGGGGGGGGCCCCCAATAAACACCGGGGAGCTGTTTTTT

J gene: TRBJ2-1
V gene: TRBV9
D gene: TRBD2
clone size: .
CDR3 protein: CASSPGGGKPEQFF
CDR3 DNA: TGTGCCAGCAGCCCCGGGGGGGGAAAGCCTGAGCAGTTCTTC

J gene: TRBJ2-2
V gene: TRBV7-3
D gene: TRBD1
clone size: .
CDR3 protein: CASSLQGLLNTGELFF
CDR3 DNA: TGTGCCAGCAGTTTACAGGGGCTACTGAACACCGGGGAGCTGTTTTTT

J gene: TRBJ1-5
V gene: TRBV5-5
D gene: .
clone size: .
CDR3 protein: CASRGGGPYQPQHF
CDR3 DNA: TGTGCCAGCCGCGGGGGGGGGCCGTATCAGCCCCAGCATTTT

J gene: TRBJ2-7
V gene: TRBV2
D gene: TRBD2
clone size: .
CDR3 protein: CASQREVRRVDEQYF
CDR3 DNA: TGTGCCAGCCAACGGGAGGTCCGAAGAGTCGACGAGCAGTACTTC

J gene: TRBJ1-1
V gene: TRBV6-5
D gene: .
clone size: .
CDR3 protein: CASTPRSGNTEAFF
CDR3 DNA: TGTGCCAGCACCCCGAGGTCGGGGAACACTGAAGCTTTCTTT

J gene: TRBJ1-5
V gene: TRBV28
D gene: .
clone size: once
CDR3 protein: CASSPGGGNQPQHF
CDR3 DNA: TGTGCCAGCAGCCCCGGCGGGGGCAATCAGCCCCAGCATTTT

J gene: TRBJ1-2
V gene: TRBV5-1
D gene: .
clone size: .
CDR3 protein: CASSLPGQQNYGYTF
CDR3 DNA: TGCGCCAGCAGCCTACCCGGACAGCAGAACTATGGCTACACCTTC

J gene: TRBJ2-1
V gene: TRBV27
D gene: TRBD1
clone size: .
CDR3 protein: CASSHRDRAVSYNEQFF
CDR3 DNA: TGTGCCAGCAGTCACAGGGACAGGGCGGTCTCCTACAATGAGCAGTTCTTC

J gene: TRBJ1-4
V gene: TRBV6-6
D gene: TRBD1
clone size: .
CDR3 protein: CASSLPTGTGREKLFF
CDR3 DNA: TGTGCCAGCAGCCTACCGACCGGGACAGGGCGTGAAAAACTGTTTTTT

J gene: TRBJ2-3
V gene: TRBV2
D gene: TRBD2
clone size: .
CDR3 protein: CASSHSGGTDTQYF
CDR3 DNA: TGTGCCAGCAGTCATAGCGGGGGGACAGATACGCAGTATTTT

J gene: TRBJ1-2
V gene: TRBV19
D gene: TRBD1
clone size: few
CDR3 protein: CASSPDRGLGGYTF
CDR3 DNA: TGTGCCAGTAGTCCGGACAGGGGGCTGGGTGGCTACACCTTC

J gene: TRBJ1-6
V gene: TRBV18
D gene: .
clone size: .
CDR3 protein: CASSPLPGPHSPLHF
CDR3 DNA: TGTGCCAGCTCTCCTCTGCCAGGGCCCCATTCACCCCTCCACTTT

J gene: TRBJ1-2
V gene: TRBV13
D gene: TRBD1
clone size: .
CDR3 protein: CASSLRPATGSDGYTF
CDR3 DNA: TGTGCCAGCAGCTTACGACCCGCGACAGGGTCGGATGGCTACACCTTC

J gene: TRBJ1-1
V gene: TRBV6-5
D gene: .
clone size: once
CDR3 protein: CASSFNRNTEAFF
CDR3 DNA: TGTGCCAGCAGTTTTAACAGGAACACTGAAGCTTTCTTT

J gene: TRBJ1-3
V gene: TRBV19
D gene: .
clone size: .
CDR3 protein: CASTRTGWEFSSGNTIYF
CDR3 DNA: TGTGCCAGTACGCGGACGGGATGGGAGTTTAGCTCTGGAAACACCATATATTTT

J gene: TRBJ2-1
V gene: TRBV7-2
D gene: .
clone size: .
CDR3 protein: CASSLTRTDYNEQFF
CDR3 DNA: TGTGCCAGCAGCTTAACTAGGACAGATTACAATGAGCAGTTCTTC

J gene: TRBJ2-5
V gene: TRBV10-3
D gene: TRBD2
clone size: once
CDR3 protein: CAISELAGTQETQYF
CDR3 DNA: TGTGCCATCAGTGAACTAGCGGGGACCCAAGAGACCCAGTACTTC

J gene: TRBJ2-1
V gene: TRBV7-2
D gene: TRBD2
clone size: once
CDR3 protein: CASSMTSGGYNEQFF
CDR3 DNA: TGTGCCAGCAGCATGACTAGCGGGGGCTACAATGAGCAGTTCTTC

J gene: TRBJ1-2
V gene: TRBV7-2
D gene: .
clone size: .
CDR3 protein: CASTETPGGGYGYTF
CDR3 DNA: TGTGCCAGCACCGAAACCCCGGGGGGAGGTTATGGCTACACCTTC

J gene: TRBJ1-1
V gene: TRBV5-6
D gene: .
clone size: once
CDR3 protein: CASSLAQGYEAFF
CDR3 DNA: TGTGCCAGCAGCTTGGCCCAGGGGTATGAAGCTTTCTTT

J gene: TRBJ2-1
V gene: TRBV18
D gene: TRBD2
clone size: .
CDR3 protein: CASSRPGRANEQFF
CDR3 DNA: TGTGCCAGCTCACGACCGGGGAGGGCGAATGAGCAGTTCTTC

J gene: TRBJ1-1
V gene: TRBV11-1
D gene: TRBD1
clone size: .
CDR3 protein: CASSLGQDREAFF
CDR3 DNA: TGTGCCAGCAGCCTCGGACAGGACAGAGAAGCTTTCTTT

J gene: TRBJ2-7
V gene: TRBV21-1
D gene: .
clone size: .
CDR3 protein: CASSMGTGTYEQYF
CDR3 DNA: TGTGCCAGCAGCATGGGGACAGGGACCTACGAGCAGTACTTC

J gene: TRBJ2-7
V gene: TRBV7-6
D gene: TRBD2
clone size: .
CDR3 protein: CASRTGPGGPYEQYF
CDR3 DNA: TGTGCCAGCAGAACAGGCCCGGGGGGGCCCTACGAGCAGTACTTC

J gene: TRBJ2-3
V gene: TRBV18
D gene: .
clone size: .
CDR3 protein: CASSSGLAGDTQYF
CDR3 DNA: TGTGCCAGCTCATCCGGACTGGCGGGAGATACGCAGTATTTT

J gene: TRBJ1-4
V gene: TRBV11-2
D gene: .
clone size: .
CDR3 protein: CASSSLGAGNEKLFF
CDR3 DNA: TGTGCCAGCAGCTCCCTAGGTGCGGGCAATGAAAAACTGTTTTTT

J gene: TRBJ2-1
V gene: TRBV11-2
D gene: .
clone size: .
CDR3 protein: CASSTRTASSYNEQFF
CDR3 DNA: TGTGCCAGCAGCACTCGGACTGCCAGCTCCTACAATGAGCAGTTCTTC

J gene: TRBJ1-6
V gene: TRBV13
D gene: TRBD1
clone size: .
CDR3 protein: CASSHTPTGRFNSPLHF
CDR3 DNA: TGTGCCAGCAGCCACACACCGACAGGGCGGTTTAATTCACCCCTCCACTTT

J gene: TRBJ1-2
V gene: TRBV28
D gene: .
clone size: .
CDR3 protein: CASSLAGVNYGYTF
CDR3 DNA: TGTGCCAGCAGTTTAGCGGGGGTTAACTATGGCTACACCTTC

J gene: TRBJ2-1
V gene: TRBV6-5
D gene: TRBD1
clone size: once
CDR3 protein: CASSPDRGYNEQFF
CDR3 DNA: TGTGCCAGCAGCCCAGACAGGGGGTACAATGAGCAGTTCTTC

J gene: TRBJ2-1
V gene: TRBV10-3
D gene: TRBD2
clone size: .
CDR3 protein: CAISEFSGASSYNEQFF
CDR3 DNA: TGTGCCATCAGTGAGTTTAGCGGGGCGAGCTCCTACAATGAGCAGTTCTTC

J gene: TRBJ1-1
V gene: TRBV13
D gene: TRBD1
clone size: .
CDR3 protein: CASSGTGGKITEAFF
CDR3 DNA: TGTGCCAGCAGCGGAACAGGGGGCAAGATCACTGAAGCTTTCTTT

J gene: TRBJ1-6
V gene: TRBV6-5
D gene: TRBD1
clone size: .
CDR3 protein: CASSRGTGFNSPLHF
CDR3 DNA: TGTGCCAGCAGTCGCGGGACAGGGTTTAATTCACCCCTCCACTTT

J gene: TRBJ1-2
V gene: TRBV5-1
D gene: TRBD1
clone size: .
CDR3 protein: CASSRDRGEGYTF
CDR3 DNA: TGCGCCAGCAGCCGGGACAGGGGGGAAGGCTACACCTTC

J gene: TRBJ1-2
V gene: TRBV30
D gene: .
clone size: .
CDR3 protein: CAWSVQAPRGYGYTF
CDR3 DNA: TGTGCCTGGAGTGTCCAGGCCCCAAGGGGCTATGGCTACACCTTC

J gene: TRBJ1-4
V gene: TRBV18
D gene: TRBD1
clone size: .
CDR3 protein: CASSPEGQMNEKLFF
CDR3 DNA: TGTGCCAGCTCCCCCGAGGGACAGATGAATGAAAAACTGTTTTTT

J gene: TRBJ1-1
V gene: TRBV18
D gene: .
clone size: .
CDR3 protein: CASSPQGKMNTEAFF
CDR3 DNA: TGTGCCAGCTCACCCCAGGGGAAGATGAACACTGAAGCTTTCTTT

J gene: TRBJ1-6
V gene: TRBV7-9
D gene: .
clone size: .
CDR3 protein: CASSLARPGGNSPLHF
CDR3 DNA: TGTGCCAGCAGCTTGGCTAGACCCGGAGGTAATTCACCCCTCCACTTT

J gene: TRBJ2-7
V gene: TRBV28
D gene: TRBD1
clone size: .
CDR3 protein: CASSLPTGALYEQYF
CDR3 DNA: TGTGCCAGCAGCCTTCCGACAGGGGCCCTATACGAGCAGTACTTC

J gene: TRBJ1-5
V gene: TRBV18
D gene: .
clone size: once
CDR3 protein: CASSPLSTVNQPQHF
CDR3 DNA: TGTGCCAGCTCACCTCTCTCCACGGTTAATCAGCCCCAGCATTTT

J gene: TRBJ1-2
V gene: TRBV3-1/TRBV3-2
D gene: .
clone size: .
CDR3 protein: CASSHKDPVGTVRETANYGYTF
CDR3 DNA: TGTGCCAGCAGCCACAAAGATCCCGTGGGGACTGTCCGGGAAACCGCTAACTATGGCTACACCTTC

J gene: TRBJ2-1
V gene: TRBV5-1
D gene: .
clone size: .
CDR3 protein: CASSLGGASYNEQFF
CDR3 DNA: TGCGCCAGCAGCTTGGGCGGGGCTTCCTACAATGAGCAGTTCTTC

J gene: TRBJ2-5
V gene: TRBV15
D gene: .
clone size: .
CDR3 protein: CATSREETQYF
CDR3 DNA: TGTGCCACCAGCCGCGAGGAGACCCAGTACTTC

J gene: TRBJ2-7
V gene: TRBV12-3/TRBV12-4
D gene: TRBD1
clone size: .
CDR3 protein: CASSHDRGDEQYF
CDR3 DNA: TGTGCCAGCAGCCACGACAGGGGGGATGAGCAGTACTTC

J gene: TRBJ2-5
V gene: TRBV24-1
D gene: TRBD1
clone size: .
CDR3 protein: CATSFGTGVIASQETQYF
CDR3 DNA: TGTGCCACCAGTTTCGGGACAGGGGTCATTGCGTCCCAAGAGACCCAGTACTTC

J gene: TRBJ2-3
V gene: TRBV10-3
D gene: TRBD2
clone size: .
CDR3 protein: CAISRVAGGPGQADTQYF
CDR3 DNA: TGTGCCATCTCCCGGGTAGCGGGGGGGCCAGGTCAGGCCGATACGCAGTATTTT

J gene: TRBJ1-1
V gene: TRBV10-1
D gene: .
clone size: once
CDR3 protein: CASSEGGSTEAFF
CDR3 DNA: TGCGCCAGCAGTGAGGGGGGGAGCACTGAAGCTTTCTTT

J gene: TRBJ1-6
V gene: TRBV30
D gene: .
clone size: .
CDR3 protein: CAWSVGGANYNSPLHF
CDR3 DNA: TGTGCCTGGAGTGTGGGGGGGGCAAACTATAATTCACCCCTCCACTTT